Below are 30 T cell receptor beta chains sequenced from a single sample in a study of T cells in Graves' hyperthyroidism and ophthalmopathy. TCR beta CDR3 regions were amplified from RNA. The HTBI primer set served for first-round RT-PCR of the TCR CDR3. TCRdb fed the multiplex PCR reads into MiXCR, producing one record per CDR3 protein. The profile shows over 400,000 distinct CDR3 sequences, roughly 14% of them singletons. The source material was blood. The receptors stem from a man younger than 35 with Graves' ophthalmopathy.

This clonotype was detected ten times or more. This chain joins TRBV7-2 and TRBJ2-5; D remains ambiguous. The CDR3 spans 11 residues. The germline V and J ends were trimmed by 5 bases and 7 bases, with 8 bases remaining between them. From germline, CDR1 is SGHTA and CDR2 FQGNSA. The CDR3 DNA sequence: TGTGCCAGCAGCCGACTGTGGACCCAGTACTTC. Translating it yields CASSRLWTQYF.

This clonotype was seen ten or more times. The gene calls are TRBV5-1 and TRBJ2-3, with 8 bases identical to TRBD2. The CDR3 consists of 14 residues. Germline loops: CDR1 SGHRS, CDR2 YFSETQ. V was pared by 5 bases and J by 6 bases, with 8 bases of the junction left unmatched. The CDR3 region is CASRSGTSLDTQYF. The CDR3 bases are TGCGCCAGCAGATCCGGGACTAGTTTGGATACGCAGTATTTT.

Ten or more counts support this clonotype. J is TRBJ2-7 and V is TRBV9, with D perhaps given as TRBD1 or TRBD2 (5 bases each). Germline V gene data show CDR1 as SGDLS and CDR2 as YYNGEE. There are 16 residues in the CDR3. Trimming removed 4 bases at V and 4 bases at J, with 21 bases between. Here the CDR3 reads CASSPQGRGAGYEQYF. Written as DNA, the CDR3 is TGTGCCAGCAGCCCACAAGGTCGAGGGGCCGGGTACGAGCAGTACTTC.

Many counts were recorded for this clonotype. Here the CDR3 DNA reads TGCAGTGCTAGAACTAGCGGGAGTAGGACCGGGGAGCTGTTTTTT. Encoded protein: CSARTSGSRTGELFF. V gene TRBV20-1 combines with J gene TRBJ2-2; 11 bases are a match to TRBD2. This CDR3 is built from 15 residues. Germline lookup yields CDR1 DFQATT and CDR2 SNEGSKA (reference sequence). V shed 2 bases and J 5 bases; nucleotides not matched to a gene: 4.

This clonotype showed up many times. This chain connects TRBV29-1 to TRBJ1-1; D is ambiguous. The germline V and J ends were trimmed by 5 bases and 1 base, with 11 bases remaining between them. The V gene's germline CDR1 is SQVTM and CDR2 ANQGSEA. The CDR3 is 13 residues long. This chain's CDR3 is CSVLRAPNTEAFF. The CDR3 DNA reads as TGCAGCGTTCTTCGTGCACCGAACACTGAAGCTTTCTTT. Full variable domain (missing parts from reference TRBV29-1 and TRBJ1-1): SAVISQKPSRDICQRGTSLTIQCQVDSQVTMMFWYRQQPGQSLTLIATANQGSEATYESGFVIDKFPISRPNLTFSTLTVSNMSPEDSSIYLCSVLRAPNTEAFFGQGTRLTVV.

This clonotype was observed many times. V and J are TRBV7-9 and TRBJ1-2, with 9 bases fitting TRBD1. CDR3 size: 13 residues. CDR1 SEHNR and CDR2 FQNEAQ come from the germline V gene (reference sequence). V shed 3 bases, J shed 6 bases, and the junction held 2 bases outside the gene matches. Here the CDR3 reads CASSFGTGNGYTF. The CDR3 DNA sequence: TGTGCCAGCAGCTTTGGGACAGGGAATGGCTACACCTTC.

This clonotype was counted at least ten times. The chain carries TRBV4-2 and TRBJ2-3, with 7 bases that match TRBD2. The CDR3 covers 16 residues. Germline CDR1 reads LGHNA; CDR2 reads YNFKEQ. After removal of 2 bases from V and 4 bases from J, the junction contained 9 bases not matched to a gene. CDR3 residues: CASSQQAGPQADTQYF. The DNA of the CDR3 is TGTGCCAGCAGCCAACAAGCGGGGCCGCAAGCAGATACGCAGTATTTT.

This clonotype was detected ten times or more. This rearrangement joins TRBV2 to TRBJ2-5, with TRBD2 matching 13 bases. Germline V CDR1 and CDR2: SNHLY, FYNNEI. The junction had 8 bases not matched to a gene; V was cut back by 3 bases and J by 4 bases. The CDR3 extends over 17 amino acids. The CDR3 sequence: CASSDFGLAGELETQYF. As DNA, the CDR3 is TGTGCCAGCAGTGATTTTGGACTAGCGGGAGAACTAGAGACCCAGTACTTC.

The rearrangement uses TRBV5-6 and TRBJ2-5; 10 bases line up with TRBD2. This CDR3 has 16 residues. The junction had 6 bases not matched to a gene; V was cut back by 4 bases and J by 0 bases. Germline CDR1 reads SGHDT; CDR2 reads YYEEEE. CDR3 protein: CASSPASGSYQETQYF. DNA of the CDR3: TGTGCCAGCAGCCCGGCTAGCGGGAGTTACCAAGAGACCCAGTACTTC.

This rearrangement joins TRBV5-1 to TRBJ2-1; 8 nucleotides line up with TRBD2. This CDR3 is built from 17 residues. The V gene's germline CDR1 is SGHRS and CDR2 YFSETQ. V lost 1 base to trimming and J lost 0 bases; unmatched junction nucleotides: 6. The CDR3: CASSLTSGDSSYNEQFF. The CDR3 nucleotides read TGCGCCAGCAGCTTGACTAGCGGCGATAGCTCCTACAATGAGCAGTTCTTC.

This clonotype was found a few times. A junction boundary mismatches the germline segment, possibly from a read error. The chain employs TRBV18 and TRBJ1-2, with a possible D match to TRBD1 (6 bases). The CDR3 is 14 amino acids. Germline CDR1 reads KGHSH; CDR2 reads LQKENI. The CDR3 protein is CASSPQGFFDGYTF. As DNA, the CDR3 is TGTGCCAGCTCGCCACAGGGTTTTTTCGATGGCTACACCTTC.

This clonotype has ten or more counts. The chain links TRBV11-1 to TRBJ2-3; D gene ambiguous. This CDR3 spans 16 amino acids. Trimming removed 5 bases at V and 2 bases at J, with 17 bases between. Germline CDR1 is SGHAT and CDR2 is FQDESV (reference sequence). The CDR3 loop is CASSDQRRADTDTQYF. The CDR3, as DNA: TGTGCCAGCAGCGACCAGAGAAGAGCAGACACAGATACGCAGTATTTT.

This clonotype came up many times. The chain recombines TRBV12-3 or TRBV12-4 with TRBJ2-1, with unresolved D. The CDR3 runs to 12 residues. The ends were cut back, 7 bases at V and 8 bases at J, with 12 bases in the middle. The CDR3 reads CASTPGPHEQFF. The CDR3 DNA follows: TGTGCCAGCACCCCAGGACCCCATGAGCAGTTCTTC.

A word on this clonotype: The missing conserved phenylalanine or tryptophan at the end of this CDR3 makes a read error likely. J is TRBJ2-5 and V is TRBV6-5; 9 positions agree with TRBD1. Germline assignment: CDR1 MNHEY and CDR2 SVGAGI. This CDR3 comprises 17 residues. V was clipped by 0 bases and J by 3 bases; unmatched bases: 8. The CDR3: CASSYSNARTGEETQYS. The CDR3 region has the DNA TGTGCCAGCAGTTACTCGAATGCTAGGACAGGGGAAGAGACCCAGTACTCC.

The genes are TRBV19 and TRBJ1-5; 8 bases line up with TRBD1. Looked up from germline, CDR1 is LNHDA and CDR2 is SQIVND (reference sequence). Germline trimming cut 3 bases from V and 5 bases from J; bases unmatched to any gene: 9. The CDR3 length is 16 residues. This CDR3 is CASSISWTGIDQPQHF. CDR3 DNA sequence: TGTGCCAGTAGTATTTCGTGGACAGGGATCGATCAGCCCCAGCATTTT.

Many counts were recorded for this clonotype. The V call is TRBV5-1, the J call TRBJ2-3; no clear D. Trimming stripped 0 bases from V and 4 bases from J, with 15 bases between. This CDR3 comprises 16 residues. CDR1 SGHRS and CDR2 YFSETQ come from the germline V gene. The chain's CDR3 is CASSLAFGNQPDTQYF. The DNA for the CDR3 is TGCGCCAGCAGCTTGGCCTTTGGGAACCAACCAGATACGCAGTATTTT.

The sample holds many counts of this clonotype. The CDR3 DNA reads TGTGCCAGCAGCCATACAGGGGACATCTATGGCTACACCTTC. Protein product: CASSHTGDIYGYTF. The rearrangement uses TRBV5-5 and TRBJ1-2; 7 bases fit TRBD1. The CDR3 sequence is 14 residues long. Per the germline V gene, CDR1 is SGHKS and CDR2 is YYEKEE (reference sequence). With 4 bases clipped from V and 4 bases from J, the junction kept 7 bases outside the gene matches.

There are many counts of this clonotype. The genes are TRBV4-2 and TRBJ2-7, with D perhaps matching TRBD2 (5 bases). Germline CDR1 is LGHNA and CDR2 is YNFKEQ. CDR3 length: 13 residues. Trimming pared 2 bases from V and 1 base from J, leaving 6 bases between. The CDR3 DNA reads TGTGCCAGCAGCCAATCGGGATCCTACGAGCAGTACTTC. It codes for CASSQSGSYEQYF.

A remark on this clonotype: A junction boundary mismatches the germline segment, possibly from a read error. This chain connects TRBV9 to TRBJ2-1; possibly TRBD2 for D (5 bases). In germline, CDR1 is SGDLS, CDR2 YYNGEE. This CDR3 is 14 amino acids long. The CDR3 region is CGSSGGGSLDEQFF. In DNA form, the CDR3 reads TGTGGCAGCAGCGGAGGAGGTAGCCTCGATGAGCAGTTCTTC.

This clonotype was picked up many times. The chain combines TRBV5-1 with TRBJ2-7; D not certain. Germline V gene sequence: CDR1 SGHRS, CDR2 YFSETQ. V lost 4 bases and J lost 4, with 9 bases in between. The CDR3 runs to 12 residues. CDR3 DNA: TGCGCCAGCAGCGGGCAGGATTACGAGCAGTACTTC. This encodes CASSGQDYEQYF.

As to this clonotype: A much larger clone lies a single base off, so this may be a read error. The V gene is TRBV7-8, the J gene TRBJ1-3; no clear D gene. The CDR3 is 13 residues long. The germline gives CDR1 SGHVS, CDR2 FQNEAQ. The CDR3 coding sequence is TGTGCCAGCAGCGTCAGAGAAGGAAACACCACATATTTT. Translated, it gives CASSVREGNTTYF.

In its sample, this clonotype was seen many times. The chain joins TRBV20-1 to TRBJ2-3; no clear D gene. Germline CDR1 DFQATT, CDR2 SNEGSKA (reference sequence). V lost 6 bases and J 4 bases, leaving 11 bases between the germline ends. The CDR3 loop spans 12 amino acids. The CDR3 protein is CSAQLKPDTQYF. As DNA, the CDR3 is TGCAGTGCCCAATTGAAGCCAGATACGCAGTATTTT.

This clonotype was seen ten or more times. This chain links TRBV7-3 with TRBJ2-7; D is perhaps TRBD2 (7 bases). The CDR3 is made up of 13 amino acids. Germline V gives CDR1 SGHTA, CDR2 FQGTGA. V was shortened by 1 base and J by 7 bases, with 11 bases between the two germline ends. The CDR3 here is CASSLREGGEQYF. CDR3 in DNA: TGTGCCAGCAGCTTAAGGGAGGGGGGAGAGCAGTACTTC.

This clonotype turned up a few times. The chain uses TRBV29-1 and TRBJ2-1, with 9 bases fitting TRBD1. The germline V gene encodes CDR1 SQVTM and CDR2 ANQGSEA. V gave up 3 bases and J gave up 6 bases; unmatched junction bases: 9. The CDR3 has 15 residues. This CDR3 reads CSVEAGQGFGNEQFF. CDR3 DNA sequence: TGCAGCGTTGAGGCGGGACAGGGTTTTGGCAATGAGCAGTTCTTC.

The sample holds a few counts of this clonotype. The V and J genes are TRBV7-9 and TRBJ2-1, with 8 bases identical to TRBD1. This CDR3 spans 17 amino acids. Per germline, CDR1 SEHNR and CDR2 FQNEAQ (reference sequence). Germline trimming cut 5 bases from V and 6 bases from J; bases unmatched to any gene: 15. The CDR3 coding sequence is TGTGCCAGCAGCCTACCGCCGACAGGGGAGAGCTGCAATGAGCAGTTCTTC. This sequence encodes CASSLPPTGESCNEQFF.

The table lists this clonotype with many counts. CDR3 protein: CSARGQGADDEQYF. As DNA, the CDR3 is TGCAGTGCTAGAGGGCAGGGGGCTGACGACGAGCAGTACTTC. The V call is TRBV20-1, the J call TRBJ2-7, with 8 bases matching TRBD1. Trimming took 1 base from V and 5 from J; bases not matched to a gene: 7. The length of the CDR3 is 14 residues. CDR1 and CDR2 from the germline V gene are DFQATT and SNEGSKA (reference sequence).

Remarks on this clonotype: A junction end diverges from the germline sequence, so it may reflect a read error. The chain carries TRBV20-1 and TRBJ1-2, with D possibly matching TRBD1 (6 bases). The CDR3 is made up of 13 amino acids. Germline V lookup: CDR1 DFQATT, CDR2 SNEGSKA (reference sequence). The CDR3 is CSSTFSGAEGCTF. Here the CDR3 DNA reads TGCAGTTCTACCTTTTCGGGGGCGGAGGGCTGCACCTTC.

This clonotype was seen a handful of times. The chain couples TRBV10-3 to TRBJ1-1; no firm D call. Per the germline V gene, CDR1 is ENHRY and CDR2 is SYGVKD. Trimming took off 2 bases at V and 1 base at J, with 14 bases between the two ends. The CDR3 is 16 residues long. The CDR3 DNA follows: TGTGCCATCAGTGAGGGGGTCGGCAGATCGAACACTGAAGCTTTCTTT. Protein product: CAISEGVGRSNTEAFF.

This clonotype was observed many times. This chain links TRBV5-1 with TRBJ2-1; D is unclear. Germline lookup yields CDR1 SGHRS and CDR2 YFSETQ. The CDR3 is 15 amino acids. V dropped 2 bases and J dropped 0 bases, with 9 bases sitting between them. The CDR3 loop is CASSFAALSYNEQFF. The CDR3 coding sequence is TGCGCCAGCAGCTTCGCAGCCCTCTCCTACAATGAGCAGTTCTTC.

The genes are TRBV5-1 and TRBJ1-1, with D perhaps matching TRBD1 (5 bases). The germline V gene encodes CDR1 SGHRS and CDR2 YFSETQ. This CDR3 has 14 amino acids. The V and J ends lost 4 bases and 5 bases respectively, with 15 bases between them. The CDR3: CASSPGLAGTEAFF. The CDR3 DNA reads TGCGCCAGCAGCCCGGGACTAGCGGGAACTGAAGCTTTCTTT.